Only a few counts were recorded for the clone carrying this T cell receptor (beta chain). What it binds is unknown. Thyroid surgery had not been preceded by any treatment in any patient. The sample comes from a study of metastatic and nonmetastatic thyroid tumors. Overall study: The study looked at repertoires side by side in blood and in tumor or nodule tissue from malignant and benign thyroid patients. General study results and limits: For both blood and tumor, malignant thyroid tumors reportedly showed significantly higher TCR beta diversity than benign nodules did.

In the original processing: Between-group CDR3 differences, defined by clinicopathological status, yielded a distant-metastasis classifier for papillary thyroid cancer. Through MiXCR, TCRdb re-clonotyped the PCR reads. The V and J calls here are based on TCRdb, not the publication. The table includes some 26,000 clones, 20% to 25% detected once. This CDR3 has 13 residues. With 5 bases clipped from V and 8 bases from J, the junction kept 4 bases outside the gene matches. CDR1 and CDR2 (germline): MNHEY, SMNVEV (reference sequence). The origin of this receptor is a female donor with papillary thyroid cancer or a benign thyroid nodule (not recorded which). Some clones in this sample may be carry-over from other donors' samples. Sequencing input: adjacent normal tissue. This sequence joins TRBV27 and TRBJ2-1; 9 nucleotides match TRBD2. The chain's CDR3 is CASSPREGDEQFF. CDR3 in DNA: TGTGCCAGCAGTCCGCGGGAGGGAGATGAGCAGTTCTTC.